Listed below are T cell receptor beta chains from one sample, sequenced in a study of TIL therapy for anti-PD-1-resistant metastatic lung cancer. Clones were read by immunoSEQ multiplex PCR, and TCRdb kept only the in-frame ones, dropping some. The sample includes about 100,000 clones, 65% seen only once; the top ten take approximately 9.9%. This specimen consisted of tumor tissue, obtained at baseline. The receptors derive from a person between 25 and 80 years old with non-small cell lung cancer. Each CDR3 is given with its conserved first and last residue. The D gene is left open where the match is weak. Not all rows give a size; the values are once, few, many and, for expanded clones, a class.

V gene	J gene	clone size	D gene	CDR3 protein	CDR3 DNA
TRBV5-1	TRBJ2-7	-	TRBD2	CASRPFSDGTKQYF	TGCGCCAGCCGCCCATTTTCGGACGGGACTAAGCAGTACTTC
TRBV7-2	TRBJ1-6	-	-	CASSTFNNSPLHF	TGTGCCAGCAGCACCTTCAATAATTCACCCCTCCACTTT
TRBV27	TRBJ2-7	few	TRBD2	CASSLLAGAEQYF	TGTGCCAGCAGTTTGCTAGCGGGAGCCGAGCAGTACTTC
TRBV9	TRBJ1-6	-	-	CASSVGALGVYNSPLHF	TGTGCCAGCAGCGTTGGGGCCCTCGGGGTCTATAATTCACCCCTCCACTTT
TRBV11-2	TRBJ2-5	-	TRBD2	CASSHSGGAETQYF	TGTGCCAGCAGCCATAGCGGGGGGGCGGAGACCCAGTACTTC
TRBV6-6	TRBJ2-7	-	TRBD1	CASSSYGQGTSYEQYF	TGTGCCAGCAGCTCTTATGGACAGGGCACGTCCTACGAGCAGTACTTC
TRBV6-5	TRBJ1-1	-	-	CASSFMGIAEAFF	TGTGCCAGCAGTTTCATGGGAATAGCTGAAGCTTTCTTT
TRBV3-1/TRBV3-2	TRBJ1-2	few	-	CASSQEGANYGYTF	TGTGCCAGCAGCCAAGAGGGGGCTAACTATGGCTACACCTTC
TRBV19	TRBJ1-5	-	TRBD1	CASRTSGTGKKSQHF	TGTGCCAGTAGGACTTCTGGGACAGGGAAAAAGTCCCAGCATTTT
TRBV7-2	TRBJ1-3	-	-	CASSLAMFGPGNTIYF	TGTGCCAGCAGCTTAGCTATGTTCGGGCCTGGAAACACCATATATTTT
TRBV30	TRBJ1-2	-	-	CAWSRSGYGYTF	TGTGCCTGGAGTCGTTCAGGGTATGGCTACACCTTC
TRBV19	TRBJ2-3	-	TRBD1	CASSLDRETDTQYF	TGTGCCAGTAGTCTAGACAGGGAAACAGATACGCAGTATTTT
TRBV5-1	TRBJ1-3	once	-	CASSLTDAGNTIYF	TGCGCCAGCAGCTTGACGGACGCTGGAAACACCATATATTTT
TRBV24-1	TRBJ2-2	few	-	CATSDFRDTGELFF	TGTGCCACCAGTGATTTCAGGGACACCGGGGAGCTGTTTTTT
TRBV9	TRBJ2-5	-	TRBD1	CASSQNRGRETQYF	TGTGCCAGCAGCCAAAACAGGGGGCGCGAGACCCAGTACTTC
TRBV5-1	TRBJ1-1	-	TRBD1	CASSLVRQGGPSTEAFF	TGCGCCAGCAGCTTGGTTAGACAGGGAGGGCCGAGCACTGAAGCTTTCTTT
TRBV7-9	TRBJ1-3	-	-	CASSLDSGNTIYF	TGTGCCAGCAGCTTAGATTCAGGAAACACCATATATTTT
TRBV5-6	TRBJ1-1	few	-	CASSAIGLNTEAFF	TGTGCCAGCAGCGCCATAGGGCTGAACACTGAAGCTTTCTTT
TRBV7-9	TRBJ2-2	-	-	CASSSNLGLAGRSGELFF	TGTGCCAGCAGCTCAAATCTAGGCCTTGCGGGACGCTCCGGGGAGCTGTTTTTT
TRBV7-2	TRBJ2-1	-	TRBD2	CASSSGLAGGNEQFF	TGTGCCAGCAGCTCGGGACTAGCGGGGGGCAATGAGCAGTTCTTC
TRBV28	TRBJ2-7	few	TRBD2	CATNQGLAYYEQYF	TGTGCCACCAATCAGGGACTAGCGTACTACGAGCAGTACTTC
TRBV30	TRBJ1-4	few	-	CAWSTGWSNEKLFF	TGTGCCTGGAGTACAGGGTGGTCTAATGAAAAACTGTTTTTT
TRBV7-8	TRBJ2-1	-	TRBD2	CASSLRGNSNEQFF	TGTGCCAGCAGCTTGCGGGGGAATTCAAATGAGCAGTTCTTC